This TCR beta chain was recorded in a study of cytomegalovirus exposure and HLA in healthy donors. Study background: It was reported in a later analysis that the same platform had been used for the 120 validation repertoires as for the 666 first-cohort repertoires.

Only in-frame clones appear in the TCRdb table, and some are missing; sequencing was by immunoSEQ multiplex PCR. The sample consists of 220,000 or so clones, over 80% of them appearing once. In regard to this clone: Antigen unknown.

Trimming pared 7 bases from V and 4 bases from J, leaving 12 bases between. This CDR3 is 13 amino acids long. From germline, CDR1 is SNHLY and CDR2 FYNNEI. The validation cohort, a group of over a hundred subjects, included the donors and was separate from the roughly 720-subject first cohort. Study-level points and caveats: Under in vitro conditions, three CMV-associated chains were confirmed as specific for CMV antigens. Associated with cytomegalovirus, according to the listing, were some 150 TCR beta chains.

Material: PBMCs. The source is a woman between 18 and 30 years old in good health and CMV-seronegative. The rearrangement links TRBV2 to TRBJ2-3; D remains unclear. CDR3: CASNPYLADTQYF. In DNA, the CDR3 is TGTGCCAGCAACCCTTATCTGGCAGATACGCAGTATTTT.